The 15 T cell receptor beta chains below come from one sample, sequenced in a study of brain T cells in children with intractable seizures (dated by TCRdb to the early 2020s). The receptor library was made with the immunoSEQ multiplex PCR assay. The table comes from immuneACCESS by way of TCRdb, which keeps in-frame sequences with V and J called. Part of the clones is missing from these tables; in studies checked, under half for an unresolved V gene and the rest for unknown reasons. In this sample the table shows about 320,000 clones, about 93% of which occur a single time. In total, the top ten clones hold about 5.8% of the sample. Explained via the paper, the time point label denotes: blood from clinic visit 5 months post-surgery; TSC patient then seizure free. Source: peripheral blood, taken 4 to 5 months after surgery. Every receptor here comes from a boy under two years old with tuberous sclerosis and intractable seizures.

The V and J genes are TRBV7-9 and TRBJ2-3; 7 bases are shared with TRBD2. V trimming: 5 bases; J trimming: 4 bases; junction bases outside the gene matches: 15. This CDR3 spans 17 amino acids. Germline CDR1 SEHNR, CDR2 FQNEAQ (reference sequence). CDR3 nucleotides: TGTGCCAGCAGCCCCGGGGTTGGCGGGAGAAGGGCAGATACGCAGTATTTT. Protein sequence: CASSPGVGGRRADTQYF.

The chain joins TRBV7-9 to TRBJ2-3; 13 nucleotides align to TRBD2. The CDR3 length is 18 residues. The V gene's germline CDR1 is SEHNR and CDR2 FQNEAQ (reference sequence). Unmatched junction bases numbered 8, after V lost 1 base and J lost 4 bases. CDR3 loop: CASSLGSGTSGVADTQYF. CDR3 nucleotide sequence: TGTGCCAGCAGCTTAGGCAGTGGGACTAGCGGGGTTGCAGATACGCAGTATTTT.

A single count supports this clone. The chain links TRBV5-6 to TRBJ1-4; D may be TRBD1 (5 bases). Germline loops: CDR1 SGHDT, CDR2 YYEEEE. CDR3 length: 15 amino acids. Deletions cut 4 bases from V and 4 bases from J, with 14 bases between. CDR3 bases: TGTGCCAGCAGCCGGGGGTCAGACATTAATGAAAAACTGTTTTTT. It codes for CASSRGSDINEKLFF.

The chain has TRBV29-1 and TRBJ1-2, with TRBD1 matching 11 bases. This CDR3 region has 12 residues. The V gene end was trimmed by 7 bases and the J gene end by 12 bases; junction bases not matched to a gene: 10. Germline assignment: CDR1 SQVTM and CDR2 ANQGSEA. The CDR3 bases are TGCAGCGCGCAAGGGACAGGGGGACCCCACACCTTC. It translates to CSAQGTGGPHTF. The full variable domain, with the rest looked up from reference TRBV29-1 and TRBJ1-2, is SAVISQKPSRDICQRGTSLTIQCQVDSQVTMMFWYRQQPGQSLTLIATANQGSEATYESGFVIDKFPISRPNLTFSTLTVSNMSPEDSSIYLCSAQGTGGPHTFGSGTRLTVV.

This chain joins TRBV30 and TRBJ2-7; unclear D gene. Trimming shortened V by 3 bases and J by 0 bases, and 6 bases separated the two germline ends. The CDR3 spans 12 residues. Per germline, CDR1 GTSNPN and CDR2 SVGIG (reference sequence). The CDR3 here is CAWRADSYEQYF. CDR3 DNA: TGTGCCTGGAGGGCGGACTCCTACGAGCAGTACTTC.

This chain joins TRBV15 and TRBJ1-1; no clear D gene. The CDR3 runs to 14 residues. V lost 9 bases and J 1 base, leaving 15 bases between the germline ends. Per germline, CDR1 LNHNV and CDR2 YYDKDF (reference sequence). This CDR3 reads CATAESYRNTEAFF. In DNA, the CDR3 is TGTGCCACTGCCGAATCCTATCGGAACACTGAAGCTTTCTTT.

This chain joins TRBV13 and TRBJ1-1; the D gene is possibly TRBD1 (6 bases). CDR1 and CDR2 (germline): PRHDT, FYEKMQ (reference sequence). The CDR3 is 16 amino acids. V lost 3 bases and J lost 6, with 20 bases in between. The CDR3 nucleotides are TGTGCCAGCAGCTTCCAGGGGCTTGCTCGGGTGTCTGAAGCTTTCTTT. Its protein is CASSFQGLARVSEAFF.

The gene calls are TRBV19 and TRBJ2-3, with D tentatively TRBD1 or TRBD2 (6 bases each). The germline V and J ends were trimmed by 6 bases and 6 bases, with 16 bases remaining between them. The CDR3 runs 14 residues. The V gene's germline CDR1 is LNHDA and CDR2 SQIVND (reference sequence). In DNA form, the CDR3 reads TGTGCCAGTAGGGAGGGGGGAGCACCCGATACGCAGTATTTT. This encodes CASREGGAPDTQYF.

J is TRBJ1-1 and V is TRBV30; 8 nucleotides line up with TRBD1. The CDR3 is made up of 13 amino acids. CDR1 and CDR2 (germline): GTSNPN, SVGIG (reference sequence). Trimming cost V 5 bases and J 5 bases; bases outside gene matches: 7. The CDR3, as DNA: TGTGCCTGGGGACAGGGTCGGGGGACTGAAGCTTTCTTT. Translation: CAWGQGRGTEAFF.

J is TRBJ2-3 and V is TRBV9; 8 bases align to TRBD2. Trimming removed 2 bases from V and 8 bases from J; junction bases left unmatched: 13. Germline V gene sequence: CDR1 SGDLS, CDR2 YYNGEE. The CDR3 has 16 residues. DNA for the CDR3: TGTGCCAGCAGCGTCCAACCCTCGGGGGGGGACCCTACGCAGTATTTT. Translation: CASSVQPSGGDPTQYF.

The V gene is TRBV28, the J gene TRBJ2-7, with 8 bases aligning to TRBD2. J gave up 7 bases and V 7 bases, and 15 bases lay outside the gene matches. The CDR3 spans 15 residues. Germline loops: CDR1 MDHEN, CDR2 SYDVKM. CDR3 protein: CASIPPRGGSEEQYF. The CDR3 DNA sequence: TGTGCCAGCATCCCTCCCCGGGGGGGGTCGGAGGAGCAGTACTTC.

The chain recombines TRBV11-2 with TRBJ2-7; 8 bases line up with TRBD2. Per the germline V gene, CDR1 is SGHAT and CDR2 is FQNNGV. The ends lost 4 bases at V and 0 bases at J; junction bases unmatched: 5. The CDR3 consists of 15 residues. In nucleotides, the CDR3 is TGTGCCAGCAGCTCAGTCCGGGGGGGCTCCTACGAGCAGTACTTC. This gives the protein CASSSVRGGSYEQYF. Combining the CDR3 with reference TRBV11-2 and TRBJ2-7 gives the whole variable domain EAGVAQSPRYKIIEKRQSVAFWCNPISGHATLYWYQQILGQGPKLLIQFQNNGVVDDSQLPKDRFSAERLKGVDSTLKIQPAKLEDSAVYLCASSSVRGGSYEQYFGPGTRLTVT.

V and J are TRBV2 and TRBJ1-2; D may be TRBD1 (6 bases). The CDR3 spans 15 residues. Per germline, CDR1 SNHLY and CDR2 FYNNEI. Deletions cut 5 bases from V and 0 bases from J, with 13 bases between. The DNA for the CDR3 is TGTGCCAGCAGTCGTCCAGGGGCCACTAACTATGGCTACACCTTC. Its translation is CASSRPGATNYGYTF.

The chain has TRBV5-1 and TRBJ2-7, with D tentatively TRBD1 (6 bases). This CDR3 comprises 11 residues. Trimming took off 6 bases at V and 4 bases at J, with 8 bases between the two ends. The germline gives CDR1 SGHRS, CDR2 YFSETQ. The CDR3: CASTQGYEQYF. As DNA, the CDR3 is TGCGCCAGCACACAGGGTTACGAGCAGTACTTC.

CDR3 sequence reads: CASSVGTGFEKLFF. CDR3 nucleotides: TGTGCCAGCAGCGTAGGGACAGGGTTTGAAAAACTGTTTTTT. The chain is built from TRBV9 and TRBJ1-4; TRBD1 matches 8 bases. The CDR3 extends over 14 amino acids. Germline CDR1 is SGDLS and CDR2 is YYNGEE. The junction had 2 bases not matched to a gene; V was cut back by 0 bases and J by 7 bases.